The entry that follows covers one T cell receptor beta chain sequence. These data originate in a study of control samples from healthy donors and cancer patients. Germline loops: CDR1 MGHRA, CDR2 YSYEKL. The CDR3 extends over 15 amino acids. The germline V and J ends were trimmed by 4 bases and 6 bases, with 16 bases remaining between them. Clones were sequenced by immunoSEQ multiplex PCR, and TCRdb holds only the in-frame ones, with some missing. The sample has about 80,000 clones; about 79% are singletons. This TCR derives from a man aged 55 to 69 with head and neck cancer. The rearrangement joins TRBV4-1 to TRBJ1-5, with D uncertain. The specimen was PBMCs. The CDR3, as DNA: TGCGCCAGCAGCCCAGGACCCCAGTCAGGTCAGCCCCAGCATTTT. Translating it yields CASSPGPQSGQPQHF.